The T cell receptor (beta chain) under discussion was sequenced for a study of CD8 T cells in ankylosing spondylitis. Making use of molecular barcodes, quantitative 5'-RACE generated TCR beta libraries. TCRdb used MiXCR to reprocess the 5' RACE reads, holding one entry per CDR3 protein. The sample shows about 540,000 distinct CDR3 sequences, over 9.5% of them seen only once. Findings and caveats of the study: In reactive arthritis synovial fluid and blood, some motif variants had been reported before. Made up of about eight highly homologous variants, a TCR beta motif appeared characteristic of ankylosing spondylitis blood.

With regard to this clonotype: No antigen is known for it.

V shed 3 bases and J shed 9 bases, with 18 bases lying between them. Per germline, CDR1 SGHTA and CDR2 FQGNSA. This CDR3 comprises 15 residues. The specimen was blood, either unsorted or a sorted T cell fraction (not recorded which). The clonotype comes from a male donor with ankylosing spondylitis. V and J are TRBV7-2 and TRBJ2-1; perhaps D is TRBD1 or TRBD2 (6 bases each). The CDR3, as DNA: TGTGCCAGCAGCTTTACAGGGAGGACCCCCAGTGAGCAGTTCTTC. It is translated as CASSFTGRTPSEQFF.